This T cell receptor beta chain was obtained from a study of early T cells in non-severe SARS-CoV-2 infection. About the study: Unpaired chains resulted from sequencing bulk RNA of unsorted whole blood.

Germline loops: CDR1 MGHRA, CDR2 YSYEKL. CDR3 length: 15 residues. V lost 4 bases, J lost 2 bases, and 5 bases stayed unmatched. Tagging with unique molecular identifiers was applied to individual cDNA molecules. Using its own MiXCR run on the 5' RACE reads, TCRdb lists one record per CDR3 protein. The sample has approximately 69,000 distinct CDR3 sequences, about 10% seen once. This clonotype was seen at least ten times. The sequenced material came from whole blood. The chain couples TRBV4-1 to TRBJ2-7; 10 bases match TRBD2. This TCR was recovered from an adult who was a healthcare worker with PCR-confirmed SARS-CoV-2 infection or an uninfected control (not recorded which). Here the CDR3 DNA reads TGCGCCAGCAGCCTAGGGACTAGCGAGACCTACGAGCAGTACTTC. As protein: CASSLGTSETYEQYF.